The present entry profiles one T cell receptor beta chain with its context. It lacks a known antigen. Base qualities are missing; no much larger clone stands one base away. Library preparation employed the immunoSEQ multiplex PCR assay. The multiplex PCR relied on a mix of 60 forward primers for TCR Vbeta segments and 13 reverse primers for TCR Jbeta segments. Amplification of the CDR3 region of rearranged TCR beta genes was performed with a multiplex PCR assay on genomic DNA. The Illumina HiSeq System was used to sequence the amplified TCR beta libraries as 87-base-pair reads. The published analysis was carried out like this. A later analysis counted about 80 million unique TCR beta chains across the 650 to 800 repertoires, and 10 million to 11 million of these chains were shared by at least two donors. Raw reads were error-corrected and collapsed into unique sequences by a nearest-neighbor algorithm in which closely related sequences were merged to remove PCR and sequencing errors. V, D and J gene segments were assigned by aligning CDR3 sequences to IMGT reference sequences. For a sequence to be retained, a match of at least six nucleotides to both a V gene segment and a J gene segment was required. Rearrangements were classified as productive when the CDR3 lacked stop codons and remained in frame with V and J, and all other rearrangements were classified as non-productive. Following IMGT convention, CDR3 was defined as the stretch from the second conserved V-encoded cysteine to the conserved J-encoded phenylalanine. The earlier analysis of about 570 of the donors excluded any sequence lacking an unambiguous match to a single V gene segment. In an earlier analysis of a few hundred of the donors, V segments were called functional above 56.7% productive rearrangements and were called segregating when the between-donor standard deviation exceeded 5%. To diagnose cytomegalovirus status from the catalog of TCR beta chain sequences, a statistical classification framework was built. V and J gene assignment, in a later analysis, came from comparing TCR nucleotide sequences with IMGT/GENE-DB human TR gene sequences. The TCRdist pipeline was used in a later analysis to assign CDR3 sequences and most-parsimonious VDJ recombination scenarios. A later analysis defined each TCR beta chain by its CDR3 amino acid sequence plus V-gene family, and excluded reads lacking a unique V-gene family. In a later analysis, approximately 590 highly shared, low-generation-probability nucleotide sequences were removed to address suspected cross-contamination and a sequencing artifact. A later analysis calculated a clonal expansion index for each public chain from normalized within-repertoire ranks of inferred template counts. A later analysis computed generation probabilities with a VDJ recombination model fitted to out-of-frame rearrangements, and checked the results against IGoR. In a later analysis, hypergeometric tests were used to score TCR-TCR, TCR-HLA and TCR-CMV co-occurrence, with a repertoire-size bias correction applied to TCR pairs. To estimate false discovery rates, a later analysis permuted the HLA or CMV assignments 20 times. In a later analysis, co-occurring TCRs were grouped using DBSCAN, with TCRdist sequence similarity added in when clustering inside HLA-allele-positive subsets. For co-occurrence clustering, repertoires with fewer than 30,000 or more than 120,000 public chains were excluded, along with several repertoires with anomalous nucleotide sharing. TCRdb re-hosts the immuneACCESS table, in-frame sequences only. Its copies lack some clones; in the studies checked, an unresolved V gene accounts for under half of them, and the cause for the rest is not known. The V and J calls and clone size come from that table; D and trimming were worked out from the DNA. For this sample there are 65,000 to 90,000 clones; roughly 85% appear just once. Of the sample, over 2% is held by the ten largest clones.

Per the germline V gene (reference sequence), SGHAT is the CDR1 and FQDESV is the CDR2. V drops 5 bases and J drops 7 bases, leaving 11 bases in between. The CDR3 holds 13 amino acids from the cysteine to the phenylalanine. Only CDR3 DNA remains: 39 bases, in frame from the first base. This specimen belongs to a study of cytomegalovirus exposure and HLA in healthy donors (dated by TCRdb to 2015 to 2018). For the study in its entirety: An earlier analysis of some 600 of the donors reported approximately 300 Gb of sequence data and around 100 million unique TCR beta sequences obtained from about 179 million T cells. The study profiled the T cell repertoires of about 720 subjects by immunosequencing and related them to cytomegalovirus serostatus. Both class I and class II loci were covered by HLA typing, at four-digit resolution. Along with the approximately 650-subject first cohort, a separate validation cohort of over a hundred different subjects was used. Genome-wide SNP genotypes for about 65% of the roughly 670 donors were used in a later genetic analysis, which treated that subset as a discovery cohort. To decide whether each TCR beta V gene segment behaved as functional or pseudogenic, an earlier analysis of nearly 600 of the donors relied on high-throughput TCR beta sequencing. Because of strong linkage in the cohort, a few DR-DQ haplotypes were treated as single units for association and clustering. The study aimed to test whether cataloging public T cell receptors could reveal signatures of past pathogen exposure. An early release that covered roughly 600 HLA-typed donors contained approximately 290 gigabases of sequencing data and roughly 84 million unique TCR sequences. Of the roughly 400 genotyped donors, 75% to 85% were placed in the genetic ancestry cluster associated with self-reported Caucasian donors. Rather than using new phenotypic data, the later analysis identified candidate immune exposures from TCR beta sequences and from how often those sequences occurred across donors. High-throughput TCR immunosequencing, statistical association of individual TCRs with disease status, and machine learning were combined to predict cytomegalovirus infection status. On average, around 240,000 unique TCR beta nucleotide sequences were sequenced per donor among 398 genotyped donors of the cohort, with roughly 18% of those sequences being non-productive. All discovery cohort repertoires had been generated on a single sequencing platform. To study patterns of TCR occurrence, a later analysis re-analyzed previously published TCR beta repertoires from several hundred donors and added high-resolution HLA genotyping. The number of donors typed differed by locus, with 629-630 for A, B, C, DRB1 and DQB1, roughly 520 for DQA1, 600 to 610 for DPA1, and approximately 470 for DPB1. Donor age, sex, ethnicity and CMV serostatus were compiled together with the repertoire data. The study at large found these results: Compared with equally common non-associated chains, HLA-associated TCR beta chains in a later analysis were more clonally expanded and had lower generation probabilities. Roughly uniform sequencing depth across donors was assumed in presence/absence analyses, although this assumption may not hold. Because the 87-base-pair reads could not distinguish some IMGT-functional V segments, including TRBV6-2 and TRBV6-3, those segments were excluded. The study gave a list of some 150 TCR beta chains associated with cytomegalovirus. Because counts were too low, roughly 18 rarely observed V segments, including chromosome 9 orphons, were left out of the earlier analysis of about 500 of the donors. In a later analysis, TCR association rates were found to vary across HLA loci, with the most associated TCRs seen for DRB1 alleles and the fewest for HLA-C alleles. Several of the top co-occurrence clusters appeared to be linked to parvovirus B19, influenza, CMV and Epstein-Barr virus, according to a later analysis. A further reported finding was that TCR beta sequences accurately predicted the HLA-A and HLA-B alleles for most subjects in the first cohort. Assigning TCR associations to individual alleles was difficult when HLA alleles, especially DR and DQ, strongly co-occurred. For the cohort, immune exposure information was limited to CMV serostatus. The classifier was reported to diagnose cytomegalovirus status with high specificity and sensitivity in both the original and validation cohorts. Compared with the 666-donor mean, donors in an Asian-associated ancestry cluster had fewer N-insertions in productive TCRs, according to a later genetic analysis. The sequencing pipeline was judged likely to have produced a cluster of highly shared sequence variants as a technical artifact. While some public TCRs were present in many individuals, most TCR sequences turned up only very rarely across donors. In a later genetic analysis, a missense DCLRE1C variant was associated with V-gene and J-gene trimming of TCR beta chains, and the association was replicated in an independent cohort. Correlated functional status among segregating V segments might be attributable to linkage disequilibrium, but an unknown experimental factor could not be ruled out. A later analysis associated roughly 17,000 TCR beta sequences with specific HLA alleles at a false discovery rate of 0.05. In vitro tests confirmed that a few of the cytomegalovirus-associated TCR beta chains recognize cytomegalovirus antigens. It was suggested by the authors that the approach could potentially be generalized to other disease states and immunological phenotypes. An earlier analysis of around 540 of the donors showed that most TCR beta V segments appeared in productive rearrangements either about 87% or about 30% of the time, which broadly matched IMGT annotations. Because some donors lacked HLA typing at each locus, the association tests relied only on the typed subset. In a later analysis, most CMV-associated TCR beta chains were found to appear HLA-restricted, with HLA associations seemingly driven largely by CMV exposure. The cohort was sequenced for TCR beta chains only, and without alpha or paired-chain data the features that could be detected were limited.

The cohort comprised fewer than 700 healthy bone marrow donors. At the time of sampling, all cohort members were nominally healthy, though unrecorded immune exposures were likely present. The donor was CMV seronegative and belonged to the group of several hundred seronegative cohort members. A peripheral blood sample was provided by each donor, and peripheral blood mononuclear cells were used for TCR beta sequencing. Genomic DNA extraction from the blood cell samples was performed with the Qiagen DNeasy Blood Extraction Kit. Sequenced: PBMCs. The sequence is built from TRBV11-1 and TRBJ1-4, and TRBD1 may be the D gene, going by 6 matching bases. The TCR sequence derives from a man aged 30 to 39 in good health and CMV-seronegative. Here is the DNA: TGTGCCAGCAGCAAAGGGGGTCGTGAAAAACTGTTTTTT. This translates into CASSKGGREKLFF.